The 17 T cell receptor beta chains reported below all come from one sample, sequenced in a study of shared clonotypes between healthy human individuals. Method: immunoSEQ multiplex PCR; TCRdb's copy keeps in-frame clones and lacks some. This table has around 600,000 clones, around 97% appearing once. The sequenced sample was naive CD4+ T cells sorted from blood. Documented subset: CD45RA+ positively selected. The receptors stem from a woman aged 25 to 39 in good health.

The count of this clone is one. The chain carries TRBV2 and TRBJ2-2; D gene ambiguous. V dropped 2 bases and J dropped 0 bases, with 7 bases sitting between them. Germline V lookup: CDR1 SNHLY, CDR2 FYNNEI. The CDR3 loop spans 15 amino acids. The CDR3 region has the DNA TGTGCCAGCAGTGAATACTGGTCGAACACCGGGGAGCTGTTTTTT. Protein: CASSEYWSNTGELFF.

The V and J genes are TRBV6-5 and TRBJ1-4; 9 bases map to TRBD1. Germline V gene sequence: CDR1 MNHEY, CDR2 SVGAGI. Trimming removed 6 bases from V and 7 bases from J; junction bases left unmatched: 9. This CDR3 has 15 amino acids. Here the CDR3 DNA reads TGTGCCAGCAGACCCTCCGGGACAGGGAGTGAAAAACTGTTTTTT. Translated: CASRPSGTGSEKLFF.

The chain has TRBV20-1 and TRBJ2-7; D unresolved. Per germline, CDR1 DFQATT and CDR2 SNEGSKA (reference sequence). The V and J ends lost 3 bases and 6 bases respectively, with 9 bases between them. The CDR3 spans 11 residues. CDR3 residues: CSASSAREQYF. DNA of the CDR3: TGCAGTGCTAGTTCGGCACGCGAGCAGTACTTC.

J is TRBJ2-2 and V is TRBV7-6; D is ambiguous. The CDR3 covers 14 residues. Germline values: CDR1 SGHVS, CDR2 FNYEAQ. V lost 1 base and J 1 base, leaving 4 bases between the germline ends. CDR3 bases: TGTGCCAGCAGCTTAGGGCAGAACACCGGGGAGCTGTTTTTT. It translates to CASSLGQNTGELFF.

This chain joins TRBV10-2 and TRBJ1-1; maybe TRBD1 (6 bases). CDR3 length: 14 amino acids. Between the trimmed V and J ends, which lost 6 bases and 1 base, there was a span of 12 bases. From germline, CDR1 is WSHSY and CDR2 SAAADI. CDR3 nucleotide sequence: TGCGCCAGCAGACTGTTACAGGGGAACACTGAAGCTTTCTTT. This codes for CASRLLQGNTEAFF.

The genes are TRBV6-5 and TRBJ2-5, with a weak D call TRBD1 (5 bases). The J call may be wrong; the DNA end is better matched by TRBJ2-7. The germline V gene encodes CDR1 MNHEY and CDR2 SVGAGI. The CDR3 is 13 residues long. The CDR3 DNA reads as TGTGCCAGCATGTCAGGGTGGTCCTACGAGCAGTACTTC. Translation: CASMSGWSYEQYF.

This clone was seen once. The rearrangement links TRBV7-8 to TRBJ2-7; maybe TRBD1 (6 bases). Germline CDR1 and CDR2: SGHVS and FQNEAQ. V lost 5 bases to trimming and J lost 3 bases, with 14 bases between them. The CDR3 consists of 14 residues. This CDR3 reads CASSIQGLSYEQYF. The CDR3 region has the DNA TGTGCCAGCAGCATACAGGGTCTGAGCTACGAGCAGTACTTC.

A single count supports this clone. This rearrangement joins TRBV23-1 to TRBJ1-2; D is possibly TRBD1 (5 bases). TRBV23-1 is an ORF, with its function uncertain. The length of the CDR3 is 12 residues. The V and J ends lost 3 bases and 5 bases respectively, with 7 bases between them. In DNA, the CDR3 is TGCGCCAGCAGTCACGGGGCGTATGGCTACACCTTC. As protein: CASSHGAYGYTF.

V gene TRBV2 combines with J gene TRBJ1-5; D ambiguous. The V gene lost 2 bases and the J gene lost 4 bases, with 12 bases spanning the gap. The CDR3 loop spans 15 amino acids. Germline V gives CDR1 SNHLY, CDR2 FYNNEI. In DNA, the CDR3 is TGTGCCAGCAGTGAACAAGGACTAGGGAATCAGCCCCAGCATTTT. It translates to CASSEQGLGNQPQHF.

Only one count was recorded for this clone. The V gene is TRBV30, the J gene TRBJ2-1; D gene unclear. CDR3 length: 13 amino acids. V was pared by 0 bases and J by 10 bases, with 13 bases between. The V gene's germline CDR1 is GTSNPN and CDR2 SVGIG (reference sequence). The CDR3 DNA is TGTGCCTGGAGTGTTGGAGATCACCGGGAGCAGTTCTTC. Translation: CAWSVGDHREQFF.

The CDR3 nucleotides read TGTGCCAGCAGCCCCTCGGGCCGCCCAGATACGCAGTATTTT. Translated: CASSPSGRPDTQYF. The gene calls are TRBV7-3 and TRBJ2-3, with D hard to call. V was pared by 5 bases and J by 4 bases, with 13 bases between. Germline V gene lookup returns CDR1 SGHTA and CDR2 FQGTGA. CDR3 size: 14 residues.

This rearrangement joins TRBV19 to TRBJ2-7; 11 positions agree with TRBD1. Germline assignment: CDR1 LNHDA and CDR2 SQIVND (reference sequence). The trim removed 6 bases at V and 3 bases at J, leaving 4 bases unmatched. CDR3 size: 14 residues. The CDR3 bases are TGTGCCAGTAGGCCGGGACAGGGGGTCTACGAGCAGTACTTC. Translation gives CASRPGQGVYEQYF.

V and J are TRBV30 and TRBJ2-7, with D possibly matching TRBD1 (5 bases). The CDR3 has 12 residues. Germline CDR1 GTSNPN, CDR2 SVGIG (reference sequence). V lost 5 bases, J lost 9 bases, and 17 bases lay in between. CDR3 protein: CAWGASLRVQYF. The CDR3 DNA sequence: TGTGCCTGGGGGGCATCGTTACGTGTGCAGTACTTC.

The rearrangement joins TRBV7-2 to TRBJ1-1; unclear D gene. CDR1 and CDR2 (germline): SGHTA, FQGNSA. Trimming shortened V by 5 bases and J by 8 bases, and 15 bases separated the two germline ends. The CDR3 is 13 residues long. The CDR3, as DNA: TGTGCCAGCAGCAGAGACACTTTGGCCGAAGCTTTCTTT. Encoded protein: CASSRDTLAEAFF.

The CDR3 DNA reads as TGTGCCAGTAGTGCCCAGCGGGGGCGATACAATGAGCAGTTCTTC. Translated, it gives CASSAQRGRYNEQFF. The rearrangement joins TRBV19 to TRBJ2-1, with 8 bases identical to TRBD2. The CDR3 runs 15 residues. J was trimmed by 4 bases and V by 5 bases; bases with no gene match: 7. The germline CDR1 and CDR2 sequences are LNHDA and SQIVND (reference sequence).

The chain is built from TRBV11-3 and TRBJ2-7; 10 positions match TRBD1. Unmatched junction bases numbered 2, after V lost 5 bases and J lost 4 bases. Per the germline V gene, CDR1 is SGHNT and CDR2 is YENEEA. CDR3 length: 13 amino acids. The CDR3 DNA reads TGTGCCAGCAGCGGGGACAGGGGTTACGAGCAGTACTTC. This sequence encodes CASSGDRGYEQYF.

The CDR3 DNA is TGCGCCAGCAGCTTCGGACAGAACTATGGCTACACCTTC. Amino acid sequence: CASSFGQNYGYTF. The rearrangement links TRBV5-1 to TRBJ1-2; D possibly corresponds to TRBD1 (6 bases). The germline CDR1 and CDR2 sequences are SGHRS and YFSETQ. Deletions cut 2 bases from V and 2 bases from J, with 7 bases between. The CDR3 spans 13 residues. The full variable domain, with the rest looked up from reference TRBV5-1 and TRBJ1-2, is KAGVTQTPRYLIKTRGQQVTLSCSPISGHRSVSWYQQTPGQGLQFLFEYFSETQRNKGNFPGRFSGRQFSNSRSEMNVSTLELGDSALYLCASSFGQNYGYTFGSGTRLTVV.